This T cell receptor beta chain appears in the sequencing data of a study of T cells in Graves' hyperthyroidism and ophthalmopathy. Based on clinical symptoms, serum thyroxine and TRAb, thyroid ultrasound and orbital computed tomography, diagnoses were reached. RNA transcripts were the template for amplifying TCR beta CDR3 regions. The TCR CDR3 was amplified in a first-round RT-PCR using the HTBI primer set. Each CDR3 protein is one row after TCRdb ran MiXCR on the multiplex PCR reads. The sample has about 520,000 distinct CDR3 sequences, around a quarter seen once; the top ten hold about 10%. This clonotype was found many times. Trimming cost V 3 bases and J 4 bases; bases outside gene matches: 10. The CDR3 loop spans 15 amino acids. CDR1 and CDR2 from the germline V gene are DFQATT and SNEGSKA (reference sequence).

Sample: blood. The clonotype comes from a woman between 25 and 40 years old with Graves' ophthalmopathy. The rearrangement links TRBV20-1 to TRBJ1-2, with 8 bases matching TRBD1. DNA of the CDR3: TGCAGTGCTAGTAACAGACAGGGGCTTGCCTATGGCTACACCTTC. Translated: CSASNRQGLAYGYTF.